These T cell receptor beta chains were read from a single sample in a study of OX40 agonist ivuxolimab in advanced cancers. TCRdb keeps only in-frame clones here, not all; method: immunoSEQ multiplex PCR. The top ten clones hold 5% of a sample with about 70,000 clones, roughly 80% of them seen once. Sequences were derived from CD4+ or CD8+ T cells sorted from blood, sampled in a trial of the OX40 agonist ivuxolimab. The receptors here all came from an adult with an advanced solid tumor such as melanoma, head and neck, liver or kidney cancer. Each CDR3 is given with its conserved first and last residue. Each record gives: clone size, J gene, V gene, CDR3 protein. Expanded clones are given a class, and other clones once, few, many or no size at all.

size: NA; J: TRBJ1-1; V: TRBV5-4; CDR3: CASSLVGGRGRITEAFF
size: NA; J: TRBJ1-3; V: TRBV5-5; CDR3: CASSPQAFSGNTIYF
size: NA; J: TRBJ1-1; V: TRBV14; CDR3: CASSAGQGASEAFF
size: NA; J: TRBJ2-7; V: TRBV18; CDR3: CASSPPGTLGAEQYF
size: NA; J: TRBJ2-2; V: TRBV5-1; CDR3: CASSWGAGELFF
size: NA; J: TRBJ2-5; V: TRBV19; CDR3: CASSIGTLAGQTQYF
size: NA; J: TRBJ2-3; V: TRBV5-4; CDR3: CASSLRAGGHTDTQYF
size: NA; J: TRBJ1-2; V: TRBV5-6; CDR3: CASSWDRAAYGYTF
size: NA; J: TRBJ2-3; V: TRBV5-6; CDR3: CASSLYRGSTDTQYF
size: NA; J: TRBJ1-5; V: TRBV19; CDR3: CASSIGRTDSNQPQHF
size: NA; J: TRBJ2-2; V: TRBV10-3; CDR3: CAISDLKGATGELFF
size: NA; J: TRBJ2-5; V: TRBV5-4; CDR3: CASSRSGQGRQETQYF
size: NA; J: TRBJ1-4; V: TRBV10-3; CDR3: CAIGDRVNEKLFF
size: NA; J: TRBJ2-2; V: TRBV5-1; CDR3: CASSLGEAGELFF
size: NA; J: TRBJ2-7; V: TRBV6-1; CDR3: CASNPTPYEQYF
size: many; J: TRBJ1-3; V: TRBV12-5; CDR3: CASAASGNTIYF
size: NA; J: TRBJ1-1; V: TRBV19; CDR3: CASIDRGLNTEAFF
size: NA; J: TRBJ1-5; V: TRBV4-3; CDR3: CASSHDGRSNQPQHF
size: NA; J: TRBJ1-6; V: TRBV11-2; CDR3: CASSSLDRNSPLHF
size: NA; J: TRBJ1-1; V: TRBV6-6; CDR3: CASSYAGYTEAFF
size: NA; J: TRBJ2-7; V: TRBV7-9; CDR3: CASRGLSSYEQYF
size: NA; J: TRBJ2-3; V: TRBV7-2; CDR3: CASSQHLIADTQYF
size: NA; J: TRBJ2-3; V: TRBV5-1; CDR3: CASNEKGWSHTDTQYF
size: NA; J: TRBJ1-4; V: TRBV7-2; CDR3: CASSPRQGELFF
size: few; J: TRBJ1-6; V: TRBV2; CDR3: CASSVQGPNNSPLHF
size: NA; J: TRBJ1-5; V: TRBV30; CDR3: CAWSEGFSNQPQHF
size: NA; J: TRBJ2-7; V: TRBV18; CDR3: CASSPRGQGYEQYF
size: NA; J: TRBJ2-3; V: TRBV7-6; CDR3: CASSPRAWGLGTDTQYF
size: many; J: TRBJ2-5; V: TRBV19; CDR3: CATTNRGRGSQETQYF
size: once; J: TRBJ2-1; V: TRBV19; CDR3: CASSIGGGSYNEQFF
size: NA; J: TRBJ2-4; V: TRBV4-3; CDR3: CASSQGGGVQYF
size: NA; J: TRBJ1-2; V: TRBV18; CDR3: CASSSTGVGYTF
size: NA; J: TRBJ1-2; V: TRBV5-1; CDR3: CASNSGTSTNYGYTF
size: NA; J: TRBJ1-1; V: TRBV5-1; CDR3: CASRTAVDLNTEAFF
size: NA; J: TRBJ1-4; V: TRBV2; CDR3: CASSQYQGTNEKLFF
size: NA; J: TRBJ2-7; V: TRBV19; CDR3: CASSIKMTGLPYEQYF
size: NA; J: TRBJ1-4; V: TRBV5-1; CDR3: CASSLPTGLTNEKLFF
size: NA; J: TRBJ2-7; V: TRBV19; CDR3: CASSIGGLGTYEQYF
size: NA; J: TRBJ2-5; V: TRBV7-6; CDR3: CASSRIGDRGRETQYF
size: NA; J: TRBJ2-1; V: TRBV11-2; CDR3: CASSLPRLAGDFYNEQFF
size: NA; J: TRBJ2-2; V: TRBV7-3; CDR3: CASSPEDGVGDTGELFF
size: few; J: TRBJ2-5; V: TRBV6-1; CDR3: CATYGGTQYF
size: once; J: TRBJ2-5; V: TRBV19; CDR3: CASSILQGTETQYF
size: few; J: TRBJ1-5; V: TRBV27; CDR3: CASSSLDQPQHF
size: NA; J: TRBJ2-5; V: TRBV11-2; CDR3: CASSRGQTQETQYF
size: few; J: TRBJ2-5; V: TRBV5-1; CDR3: CASSWDGGGETQYF
size: NA; J: TRBJ1-2; V: TRBV5-1; CDR3: CASSLGDTSYGYTF
size: few; J: TRBJ1-1; V: TRBV19; CDR3: CASSPAGLNTEAFF
size: NA; J: TRBJ1-2; V: TRBV27; CDR3: CASSLTQGYYGYTF
size: NA; J: TRBJ2-1; V: TRBV19; CDR3: CASSITPFMAYNEQFF
size: NA; J: TRBJ2-2; V: TRBV7-2; CDR3: CASSLYTGELFF
size: NA; J: TRBJ2-3; V: TRBV7-2; CDR3: CASSRTSALADTQYF